This TCR beta chain was sequenced for a study of blood T cell repertoires in COVID-19. Study overall: Both acute and convalescent COVID-19 samples were obtained from the United States, Italy and Spain.

Participant reports of clinical history set cohort assignment. As processed by the authors: Reference gene primers were amplified, and this amplification served to estimate nucleated cell counts. The protocol was immunoSEQ multiplex PCR, while the TCRdb copy is restricted to in-frame clones and leaves out a portion. V and J calls and clone size are given by that table; D and trimming were obtained from the DNA. The top ten clones hold 2% to 2.5% of a sample with some 190,000 clones, roughly nine tenths of them seen once. The CDR3 extends over 13 amino acids. The V gene lost 2 bases and the J gene lost 1 base, with 5 bases spanning the gap. Germline-derived CDR1 and CDR2 are SGHVS and FNYEAQ.

The clonotype comes from a woman between 40 and 50 years old with acute COVID-19. Sequencing was carried out using PBMCs or T cells enriched from blood (not recorded which). The chain couples TRBV7-6 to TRBJ1-1; no clear D. CDR3 amino acids: CASSLSENTEAFF. The CDR3, as DNA: TGTGCCAGCAGCTTATCAGAGAACACTGAAGCTTTCTTT.